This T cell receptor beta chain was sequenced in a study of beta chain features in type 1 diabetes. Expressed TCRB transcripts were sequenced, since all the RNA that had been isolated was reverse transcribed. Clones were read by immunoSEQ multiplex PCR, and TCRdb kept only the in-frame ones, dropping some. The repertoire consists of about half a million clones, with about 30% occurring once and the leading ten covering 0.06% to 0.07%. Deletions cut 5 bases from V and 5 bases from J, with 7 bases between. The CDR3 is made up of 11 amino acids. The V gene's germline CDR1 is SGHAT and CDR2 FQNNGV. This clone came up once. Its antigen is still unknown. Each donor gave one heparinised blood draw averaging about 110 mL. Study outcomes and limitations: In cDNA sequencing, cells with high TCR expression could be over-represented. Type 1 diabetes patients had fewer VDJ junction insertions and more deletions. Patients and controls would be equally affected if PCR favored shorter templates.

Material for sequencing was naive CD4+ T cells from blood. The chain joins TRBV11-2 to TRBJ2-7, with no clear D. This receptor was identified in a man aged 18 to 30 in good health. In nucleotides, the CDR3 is TGTGCCAGCAGCGCCCTAGACGAGCAGTACTTC. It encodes CASSALDEQYF.